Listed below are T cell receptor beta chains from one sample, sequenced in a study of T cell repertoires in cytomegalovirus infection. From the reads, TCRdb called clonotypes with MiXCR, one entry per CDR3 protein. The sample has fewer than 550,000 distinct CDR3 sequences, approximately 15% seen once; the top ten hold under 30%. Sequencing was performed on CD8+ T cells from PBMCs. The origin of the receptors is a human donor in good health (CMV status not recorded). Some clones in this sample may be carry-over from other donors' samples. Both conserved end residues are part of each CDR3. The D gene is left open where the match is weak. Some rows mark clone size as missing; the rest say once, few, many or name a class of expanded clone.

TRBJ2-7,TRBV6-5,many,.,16,TGTGCCAGCAGTTACTCTCACGGGACTCGCTCTTACGAGCAGTACTTC,CASSYSHGTRSYEQYF
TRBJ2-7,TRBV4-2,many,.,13,TGTGCCAGCAGCCAAGCGTTATACTACGAGCAGTACTTC,CASSQALYYEQYF
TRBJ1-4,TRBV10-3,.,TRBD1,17,TGTGCCATCAGTGAGGGGACAGGGTATCCAACTAATGAAAAACTGTTTTTT,CAISEGTGYPTNEKLFF
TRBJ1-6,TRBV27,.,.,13,TGTGCCAGCAGTATCTCCTTGAATTCACCCCTCCACTTT,CASSISLNSPLHF
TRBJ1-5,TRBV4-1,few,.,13,TGCGCCAGCAGCCAAGTCCCCGCGGAGCCCCAGCATTTT,CASSQVPAEPQHF
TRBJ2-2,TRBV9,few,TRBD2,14,TGTGCCAGCAGCGTTAGCGGGGACACCGGGGAGCTGTTTTTT,CASSVSGDTGELFF
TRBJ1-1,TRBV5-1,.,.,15,TGCGCCAGCAGCTTGAATTGGGCGGCGAACACTGAAGCTTTCTTT,CASSLNWAANTEAFF
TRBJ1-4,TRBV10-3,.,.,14,TGTGCCACCAAGACAGCCGGAAGTAATGAAAAACTGTTTTTT,CATKTAGSNEKLFF
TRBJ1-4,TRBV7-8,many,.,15,TGTGCCAGCAGCTTATTGGAGACAACTAATGAAAAACTGTTTTTT,CASSLLETTNEKLFF
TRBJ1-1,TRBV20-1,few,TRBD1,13,TGCAGTGCTAGAGGACAGGGAATCACTGAAGCTTTCTTT,CSARGQGITEAFF
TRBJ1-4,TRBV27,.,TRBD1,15,TGTGCCAGCGGGCCCCACCGGACAGGGAATGAAAAACTGTTTTTT,CASGPHRTGNEKLFF
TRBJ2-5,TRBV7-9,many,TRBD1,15,TGTGCCAGCAGCAACCGGGACAGAGAACAAGAGACCCAGTACTTC,CASSNRDREQETQYF
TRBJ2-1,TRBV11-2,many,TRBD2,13,TGTGCCACCTCTAGCGGGGAATACAATGAGCAGTTCTTC,CATSSGEYNEQFF
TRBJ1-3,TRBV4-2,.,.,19,TGTGCCAGCAGCCAAAGAACCTACTGCTGTCCATACTCTGGAAACACCATATATTTT,CASSQRTYCCPYSGNTIYF
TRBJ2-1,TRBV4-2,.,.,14,TGTGCCAGCAGTGAAGACTCCCTTTACAATGAGCAGTTCTTC,CASSEDSLYNEQFF
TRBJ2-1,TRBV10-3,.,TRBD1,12,TGTGCCATCGGGGACAGCCACAATGAGCAGTTCTTC,CAIGDSHNEQFF
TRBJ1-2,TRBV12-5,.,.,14,TGTGCTAGTGGACTCCAACATAAAAAGGGGGGCTACACCTTC,CASGLQHKKGGYTF
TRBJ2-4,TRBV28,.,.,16,TGTGCCAGCAGCCCAGACCCCAGGTTGGCCAAAAACATTCAGTACTTC,CASSPDPRLAKNIQYF
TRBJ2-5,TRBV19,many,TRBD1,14,TGTGCCAGTAAACGACAGGGGGTTCGGGAGACCCAGTACTTC,CASKRQGVRETQYF
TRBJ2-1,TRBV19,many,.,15,TGTGCCAGTAGTATAGCGGGAGCGTTATTCAATGAGCAGTTCTTC,CASSIAGALFNEQFF
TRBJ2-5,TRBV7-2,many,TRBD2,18,TGTGCCAGCAGCATAGGCCGACAGTGGCTAGCGGGGGGGGAGACCCAGTACTTC,CASSIGRQWLAGGETQYF
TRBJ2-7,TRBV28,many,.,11,TGTGCCAGCCGACAGTCCTACGAGCAGTACTTC,CASRQSYEQYF
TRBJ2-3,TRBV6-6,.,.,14,TGTGCCAGCAGTTACGGTAGCGCTACAGATACGCAGTATTTT,CASSYGSATDTQYF
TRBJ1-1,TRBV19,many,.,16,TGTGCCAGTAGACCCATCGAGACGGTTAAGAACACTGAAGCTTTCTTT,CASRPIETVKNTEAFF
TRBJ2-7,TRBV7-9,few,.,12,TGTGCCAGCAGCTTCGACAATCACGAGCAGTACTTC,CASSFDNHEQYF
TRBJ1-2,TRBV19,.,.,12,TGTGCCTCGAGCCAGGATCTTAGGGGCTACACCTTC,CASSQDLRGYTF
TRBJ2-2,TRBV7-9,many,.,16,TGTGCCAGCAGTCGACTCGTAGGGTCGAACACCGGGGAGCTGTTTTTT,CASSRLVGSNTGELFF
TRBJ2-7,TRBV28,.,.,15,TGTGCCAGCAGTGGGATGGTGGACATTTCCTACGAGCAGTACTTC,CASSGMVDISYEQYF
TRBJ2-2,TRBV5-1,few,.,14,TGCGCCAGCAGCGGACTCAGGGGTACCGGGGAGCTGTTTTTT,CASSGLRGTGELFF
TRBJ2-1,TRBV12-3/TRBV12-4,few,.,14,TGTGCCAGCTCCCTCGGGGGAGGTTTTAATGAGCAGTTCTTC,CASSLGGGFNEQFF
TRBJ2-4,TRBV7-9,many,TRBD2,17,TGTGCCAGCAGCCAAAGGACTAGCGGGGTCTCCAAAAACATTCAGTACTTC,CASSQRTSGVSKNIQYF